This passage covers 13 T cell receptor beta chains from one sample sequenced in a study of cytomegalovirus exposure and HLA in healthy donors. Both 60 Vbeta primers and 13 Jbeta primers went into the PCR. Clones were sequenced by immunoSEQ multiplex PCR, and TCRdb holds only the in-frame ones, with some missing. The listing records 75,000 to 95,000 clones. Material: PBMCs. These receptors were obtained from a woman aged 55-75 years in good health and CMV-seronegative.

This chain links TRBV18 with TRBJ1-1, with TRBD1 matching 8 bases. This CDR3 contains 15 residues. The junction had 5 bases not matched to a gene; V was cut back by 0 bases and J by 5 bases. Germline CDR1 reads KGHSH; CDR2 reads LQKENI. CDR3 sequence: CASSPPQDRDTEAFF. The CDR3 bases are TGTGCCAGCTCACCACCCCAGGACAGGGATACTGAAGCTTTCTTT.

The chain carries TRBV19 and TRBJ1-1; possible D gene TRBD1, 6 bases. Germline V gene lookup returns CDR1 LNHDA and CDR2 SQIVND (reference sequence). This CDR3 is built from 15 residues. Trimming took 3 bases from V and 3 from J, leaving 14 bases between them. CDR3 in amino acids: CASSIRGARDTEAFF. CDR3 bases: TGTGCCAGTAGTATCCGGGGGGCGCGGGACACTGAAGCTTTCTTT.

This chain uses TRBV28 with TRBJ1-1; D is perhaps TRBD1 (6 bases). This CDR3 spans 13 amino acids. Germline-derived CDR1 and CDR2 are MDHEN and SYDVKM. Trimming took 7 bases from V and 2 from J, leaving 11 bases between them. CDR3 sequence reads: CASKRGANTEAFF. The CDR3 region has the DNA TGTGCCAGCAAACGGGGGGCTAACACTGAAGCTTTCTTT. Full variable domain (missing parts from reference TRBV28 and TRBJ1-1): DVKVTQSSRYLVKRTGEKVFLECVQDMDHENMFWYRQDPGLGLRLIYFSYDVKMKEKGDIPEGYSVSREKKERFSLILESASTNQTSMYLCASKRGANTEAFFGQGTRLTVV.

The genes are TRBV7-2 and TRBJ2-3; 9 bases agree with TRBD1. The germline CDR1 and CDR2 sequences are SGHTA and FQGNSA. There are 15 residues in the CDR3. With 5 bases clipped from V and 0 bases from J, the junction kept 3 bases outside the gene matches. CDR3 DNA sequence: TGTGCCAGCAGCCCGGACAGGGGCAGCACAGATACGCAGTATTTT. It codes for CASSPDRGSTDTQYF. The full variable domain, completed using reference TRBV7-2 and TRBJ2-3, is GAGVSQSPSNKVTEKGKDVELRCDPISGHTALYWYRQSLGQGLEFLIYFQGNSAPDKSGLPSDRFSAERTGGSVSTLTIQRTQQEDSAVYLCASSPDRGSTDTQYFGPGTRLTVL.

V is TRBV4-1 and J is TRBJ2-3; no definite D call. Trimming took 4 bases from V and 0 from J, leaving 5 bases between them. The CDR3 covers 13 residues. Germline-derived CDR1 and CDR2 are MGHRA and YSYEKL. CDR3 residues: CASSPESTDTQYF. Written as DNA, the CDR3 is TGCGCCAGCAGCCCCGAGAGCACAGATACGCAGTATTTT.

The rearrangement joins TRBV5-1 to TRBJ2-7, with 9 bases aligning to TRBD1. The CDR3 loop spans 14 amino acids. The germline V gene has CDR1 SGHRS and CDR2 YFSETQ. After removal of 7 bases from V and 4 bases from J, the junction contained 9 bases not matched to a gene. As DNA, the CDR3 is TGCGCCAGCGCCCAGGGACAGGGTATGTACGAGCAGTACTTC. This codes for CASAQGQGMYEQYF. Full variable domain (outside the CDR3, taken from reference TRBV5-1 and TRBJ2-7): KAGVTQTPRYLIKTRGQQVTLSCSPISGHRSVSWYQQTPGQGLQFLFEYFSETQRNKGNFPGRFSGRQFSNSRSEMNVSTLELGDSALYLCASAQGQGMYEQYFGPGTRLTVT.

The rearrangement links TRBV7-9 to TRBJ1-2, with 7 bases aligning to TRBD1. Germline V CDR1 and CDR2: SEHNR, FQNEAQ (reference sequence). Germline trimming cut 2 bases from V and 4 bases from J; bases unmatched to any gene: 13. This CDR3 comprises 17 residues. Written as DNA, the CDR3 is TGTGCCAGCAGCTTAAAGGGGACAGATCCTTGGGCCTATGGCTACACCTTC. Its protein product is CASSLKGTDPWAYGYTF.

The chain joins TRBV30 to TRBJ1-1; weak D call: TRBD1 (6 bases). This CDR3 comprises 13 residues. Per germline, CDR1 GTSNPN and CDR2 SVGIG (reference sequence). Trimming took 5 bases from V and 7 from J, leaving 17 bases between them. Written as DNA, the CDR3 is TGTGCCTGGGACCGCAGGGGTAAGGATGAAGCTTTCTTT. Residues: CAWDRRGKDEAFF.

The genes are TRBV2 and TRBJ1-1; TRBD1 might be the D (6 bases). Germline CDR1 and CDR2: SNHLY and FYNNEI. Trimming took 6 bases from V and 1 from J, leaving 12 bases between them. The CDR3 has 14 residues. DNA for the CDR3: TGTGCCAGCAGGGGCCAGGGGAGGAACACTGAAGCTTTCTTT. Amino acid sequence: CASRGQGRNTEAFF.

This chain joins TRBV7-2 and TRBJ1-3, with 9 bases that match TRBD1. The CDR3 length is 15 residues. Trimming at V came to 5 bases and at J to 5 bases, leaving 7 bases not matched to a gene. Looked up from germline, CDR1 is SGHTA and CDR2 is FQGNSA. CDR3: CASSAPGTGRNTIYF. CDR3 DNA: TGTGCCAGCAGCGCCCCTGGGACAGGGCGAAACACCATATATTTT.

This chain connects TRBV9 to TRBJ1-3; weak D call: TRBD1 (6 bases). Trimming left V 0 bases short and J 0 bases short, with 10 bases between. CDR1 and CDR2 from the germline V gene are SGDLS and YYNGEE. There are 16 residues in the CDR3. The CDR3 region has the DNA TGTGCCAGCAGCGTAGATGGGGGCCGCTCTGGAAACACCATATATTTT. Protein: CASSVDGGRSGNTIYF.

The gene calls are TRBV28 and TRBJ2-1; the match to TRBD1 covers 7 bases. There are 12 residues in the CDR3. Losses at the gene ends were 6 bases for V and 7 bases for J; bases not matched to a gene: 3. Germline V gene data show CDR1 as MDHEN and CDR2 as SYDVKM. The CDR3 protein is CASRRGPNEQFF. CDR3 DNA sequence: TGTGCCAGCAGAAGGGGGCCGAATGAGCAGTTCTTC.

The CDR3 sequence is CASRPDTFSGNTIYF. As DNA, the CDR3 is TGTGCCAGCAGGCCTGACACCTTCTCTGGAAACACCATATATTTT. The gene calls are TRBV27 and TRBJ1-3; D unresolved. The V gene lost 6 bases and the J gene lost 0 bases, with 12 bases spanning the gap. The CDR3 has 15 residues. CDR1 and CDR2 from the germline V gene are MNHEY and SMNVEV (reference sequence).